This T cell receptor (beta chain) was documented in a study of T cells in tuberculosis (dated by TCRdb to between 2018 and 2020). As for the study more broadly: The study combined CD1B tetramers and high-throughput TCR immunosequencing to characterize T cells specific for the mycobacterial lipid antigen glucose monomycolate (GMM). A South African clinical cohort compared IGRA-negative adolescents, IGRA-positive adolescents with latent tuberculosis and adults with active tuberculosis, about ten per group.

At study entry, a tuberculin skin test and the QuantiFERON-TB GOLD In-Tube IGRA were used to screen adolescents for latent tuberculosis infection. Unsorted cryopreserved PBMC were immunosequenced, covering on average around 100,000 T cells per clinical donor. Eleven high schools in the Worcester region of the Western Cape, South Africa, served as enrollment sites for adolescents aged 12 to 18 years. Around 10 adolescents infected with M. tuberculosis and ten uninfected adolescents were chosen and matched for age and sex. Adolescent PBMC were isolated from freshly drawn heparinized blood by density centrifugation and cryopreserved. The immunoSEQ multiplex PCR assay was used to generate TCR libraries, with TCR-beta and/or TCR-alpha/delta assays applied to each sample. The amplified TCR libraries were sequenced using the Illumina high-throughput platform. From the authors' description of their analysis: Clustering and dimensionality reduction were performed using pairwise TCRdist distances among GMM-specific receptors from ex vivo sorted or in vitro expanded T cells. Each clinical repertoire received a mean NN-distance score, defined as the average TCRdist to the nearest 10% of tetramer-positive reference sequences. To compute GEM TCR motif frequency, the fraction of unique TCRs matching known GEM sequences by V/J usage and CDR3 length was calculated. Linear discriminant analysis with leave-one-out cross-validation, implemented in scikit-learn, was used to classify active tuberculosis. In TCRdb, the immuneACCESS table is reduced to in-frame sequences with V and J assigned. These tables do not hold every clone; where another copy was compared, an unresolved V gene accounts for under half, and the others remain unexplained. The V and J calls and the clone size are those of that table, but D and trimming were determined from the DNA. Recorded for this sample are more than 30,000 clones; roughly 97% of them occurred a single time. Roughly 6.2% of the sample is in the top ten clones.

What the study reported, not specific to this receptor: Clinical samples were chosen by availability of cryopreserved specimens, and active tuberculosis cases were adults while controls were adolescents. Active tuberculosis TCR-alpha repertoires showed smaller mean NN-distances to GMM-specific TCRs than IGRA-negative controls, suggesting clonal expansion of these TCRs. With the diverse GMM-specific repertoire as input, a classifier achieved 85% to 90% accuracy (AUROC 0.9 to 0.95), whereas GEM motif frequencies as input gave more than 55% accuracy. The smaller NN-distances in active tuberculosis patients were driven in part by shorter CDR3-alpha lengths, while the difference seen for TCR-beta was not statistically significant.

As concerns this clone: What antigen it recognizes has not been identified. No base qualities exist here, and no much larger clone lies one base off it.

Per the germline V gene, SGHTA is the CDR1 and FQGNSA is the CDR2. The germline V and J ends show losses of 1 base and 6 bases respectively, and no gene match explains 4 bases of the junction. The CDR3 holds 15 amino acids from the cysteine to the phenylalanine. Only CDR3 DNA is held: 45 bases, read in frame from base 1. The sequence links TRBV7-2 to TRBJ2-1, with 9 middle bases fitting TRBD2. The receptor was derived from a donor aged 5 to 30 with latent tuberculosis or without tuberculosis infection. Sequencing used PBMCs. The DNA sequence is as follows: TGTGCCAGCAGCTTAGTGGCGGGAGGGTTCAATGAGCAGTTCTTC. This sequence encodes CASSLVAGGFNEQFF.